The text below deals with one TCR beta chain. Antigen specificity is unknown. These data come from a study of CXCR3-negative and CXCR3-positive naive CD8 T cells. The wider study: Each library gave roughly 1.6 +/- 0.3 million of approximately 150 million TRB reads.

The method, 5' RACE with UMI labels, was used to prepare the TRB cDNA libraries. TCRdb reprocessed the 5' RACE reads, with one entry per CDR3 protein and no DNA. The sample's table shows some 130,000 distinct CDR3 sequences. General study results and limits: TRB CDR3 properties were used to infer TCR strength, and surface CD5 was comparable between naive subsets. TRB CDR3s were more hydrophobic in CXCR3-positive than in CXCR3-negative naive cells. Each naive subset displayed comparably high diversity, whereas memory CD8+ cells displayed much lower diversity.

The germline CDR1 and CDR2 sequences are SGHVS and FNYEAQ. The CDR3 has 16 residues. The sample taken for sequencing was naive CXCR3- CD8+ T cells from blood. Subset given: CD45RO-CCR7+CD27+CD95- naive CD8+ T cells lacking CXCR3 (TNR3-). This sequence joins TRBV7-6 and TRBJ2-1; as DNA is missing, the TRBD1 call by TCRdb cannot be tested. The sequence derives from a human donor in good health. Some clones in this sample may be carry-over from other donors' samples. CDR3 residues: CASSSSSGGALNEQFF.